One T cell receptor (beta chain) is described in this entry. This entry is derived from a study of blood T cell repertoires in COVID-19. On the study more broadly: The study drew acute and convalescent COVID-19 samples from the United States, Italy and Spain.

Here immunoSEQ multiplex PCR was the method, and the copy in TCRdb shows in-frame clones only, minus some. The table lists about 200,000 clones, roughly four fifths of them singletons. Trimming took off 8 bases at V and 1 base at J, with 11 bases between the two ends. The CDR3 contains 13 residues. Germline CDR1 reads MNHEY; CDR2 reads SVGAGI. This receptor was taken from a woman older than 75 with COVID-19, enrolled during active disease. The J gene is TRBJ1-1, the V gene TRBV6-5; D uncertain. The sequencing input was peripheral blood. CDR3: CASVRPGNTEAFF. Here the CDR3 DNA reads TGTGCCAGCGTCCGACCGGGGAACACTGAAGCTTTCTTT.